A single sample is the source of the 19 T cell receptor beta chains below, sequenced in a study of PD-L1 blockade in urothelial cancer. The assay was immunoSEQ multiplex PCR, and TCRdb's table has in-frame clones only and misses some. This sample carries about 88,000 clones, 90% of them seen once, and the ten largest clones take roughly 10%. Specimen: PBMCs, collected around atezolizumab (anti-PD-L1) treatment. These receptors were taken from a man in his sixties with urothelial cancer.

This chain links TRBV15 with TRBJ2-5; a weak D match, TRBD2 (6 bases). CDR3 length equals 14 residues. Germline lookup yields CDR1 LNHNV and CDR2 YYDKDF (reference sequence). The V gene lost 1 base and the J gene lost 1 base, with 7 bases spanning the gap. The CDR3 bases are TGTGCCACCAGCAGAGTCGGGGGCCAAGAGACCCAGTACTTC. Encoded protein: CATSRVGGQETQYF.

For the CDR3, the DNA is TGTGCCAGCGGGGCAGGAGAGACCCAGTACTTC. Translated, it gives CASGAGETQYF. The chain joins TRBV28 to TRBJ2-5; D might be TRBD1 (5 bases). The ends were cut back, 8 bases at V and 4 bases at J, with 8 bases in the middle. CDR1 is MDHEN, CDR2 SYDVKM, per germline. The CDR3 consists of 11 residues.

The gene calls are TRBV7-8 and TRBJ2-6; 9 bases are a match to TRBD1. CDR3 length: 16 residues. The V and J ends lost 4 bases and 3 bases, in that order; junction bases with no gene match: 4. Germline V gene data show CDR1 as SGHVS and CDR2 as FQNEAQ. The CDR3 region is CASSSDRGFGANVLTF. DNA of the CDR3: TGTGCCAGCAGCTCGGACAGGGGCTTTGGGGCCAACGTCCTGACTTTC.

As DNA, the CDR3 is TGTGCCTGGGCAGAGGGACATTTAGGGGAGACCCAGTACTTC. Encoded protein: CAWAEGHLGETQYF. The gene calls are TRBV30 and TRBJ2-5; tentative D call: TRBD1 (6 bases). This CDR3 spans 14 amino acids. V was pared by 5 bases and J by 5 bases, with 18 bases between. CDR1 is GTSNPN, CDR2 SVGIG, per germline (reference sequence).

This chain joins TRBV5-1 and TRBJ1-2; no clear D gene. The CDR3 covers 14 residues. V dropped 1 base and J dropped 3 bases, with 10 bases sitting between them. Germline-derived CDR1 and CDR2 are SGHRS and YFSETQ. The CDR3 DNA sequence: TGCGCCAGCAGCTTGATTTCCGGGGACTATGGCTACACCTTC. Translating gives CASSLISGDYGYTF.

This clone was detected only once. V and J are TRBV29-1 and TRBJ2-5; the D gene is possibly TRBD1 (5 bases). V lost 7 bases to trimming and J lost 5 bases, with 11 bases between them. The CDR3 totals 11 residues. CDR1 and CDR2 from the germline V gene are SQVTM and ANQGSEA. The CDR3 sequence: CSAGAPETQYF. CDR3 coding DNA: TGCAGCGCTGGGGCCCCGGAGACCCAGTACTTC.

The V call is TRBV20-1, the J call TRBJ2-7; D unclear. The germline V gene encodes CDR1 DFQATT and CDR2 SNEGSKA (reference sequence). The CDR3 consists of 11 residues. Trimming cost V 6 bases and J 5 bases, with 11 bases left between them. CDR3 amino acids: CSARLFDEQYF. In DNA form, the CDR3 reads TGCAGTGCCCGTCTCTTCGACGAGCAGTACTTC.

The rearrangement links TRBV15 to TRBJ2-1, with 7 bases identical to TRBD1. The CDR3 runs to 18 residues. The germline CDR1 and CDR2 sequences are LNHNV and YYDKDF (reference sequence). Unmatched junction bases numbered 11, after V lost 0 bases and J lost 3 bases. CDR3 DNA sequence: TGTGCCACCAGCAGAGATACTCGGGGAAGGGGGCTCTACAATGAGCAGTTCTTC. This codes for CATSRDTRGRGLYNEQFF. The variable domain in full, with the rest retrieved from reference TRBV15 and TRBJ2-1, is DAMVIQNPRYQVTQFGKPVTLSCSQTLNHNVMYWYQQKSSQAPKLLFHYYDKDFNNEADTPDNFQSRRPNTSFCFLDIRSPGLGDTAMYLCATSRDTRGRGLYNEQFFGPGTRLTVL.

The chain couples TRBV5-4 to TRBJ2-2; TRBD2 agrees at 14 bases. This CDR3 contains 18 residues. Trimming took 2 bases from V and 1 from J; bases not matched to a gene: 4. Germline V gene sequence: CDR1 SGHNT, CDR2 YYREEE (reference sequence). CDR3 coding DNA: TGTGCCAGCAGCTTCGGACTAGCGGGGGGCAGGAACACCGGGGAGCTGTTTTTT. Translating gives CASSFGLAGGRNTGELFF.

In nucleotides, the CDR3 is TGCAGCGTTGCAGAGCGCTACAATGAGCAGTTCTTC. Residues: CSVAERYNEQFF. The rearrangement joins TRBV29-1 to TRBJ2-1, with D unresolved. Trimming stripped 4 bases from V and 3 bases from J, with 7 bases between. This CDR3 has 12 amino acids. Germline-derived CDR1 and CDR2 are SQVTM and ANQGSEA.

V gene TRBV2 combines with J gene TRBJ2-7; D remains unclear. The CDR3 is made up of 12 amino acids. Trimming took 6 bases from V and 4 from J, leaving 10 bases between them. Germline V gene sequence: CDR1 SNHLY, CDR2 FYNNEI. The CDR3 is CASRSLPYEQYF. CDR3 bases: TGTGCCAGCAGATCCCTCCCTTACGAGCAGTACTTC. Complete variable domain (other parts from reference TRBV2 and TRBJ2-7): EPEVTQTPSHQVTQMGQEVILRCVPISNHLYFYWYRQILGQKVEFLVSFYNNEISEKSEIFDDQFSVERPDGSNFTLKIRSTKLEDSAMYFCASRSLPYEQYFGPGTRLTVT.

The chain links TRBV11-3 to TRBJ2-5; maybe TRBD2 (5 bases). This CDR3 is 14 amino acids long. V lost 3 bases, J lost 7 bases, and 15 bases lay in between. From germline, CDR1 is SGHNT and CDR2 YENEEA. For the CDR3, the DNA is TGTGCCAGCAGCTTGGCGGGCAGTCTTGGGACCCAGTACTTC. Protein sequence: CASSLAGSLGTQYF.

The chain recombines TRBV2 with TRBJ2-5; possible D gene TRBD2, 5 bases. The CDR3 extends over 13 amino acids. Germline V gene data show CDR1 as SNHLY and CDR2 as FYNNEI. Trimming took off 8 bases at V and 4 bases at J, with 14 bases between the two ends. In DNA, the CDR3 is TGTGCCAGCGGTCGGCTAGCTCGAGAGACCCAGTACTTC. Residues: CASGRLARETQYF. The whole variable domain, remainder taken from reference TRBV2 and TRBJ2-5, is EPEVTQTPSHQVTQMGQEVILRCVPISNHLYFYWYRQILGQKVEFLVSFYNNEISEKSEIFDDQFSVERPDGSNFTLKIRSTKLEDSAMYFCASGRLARETQYFGPGTRLLVL.

The CDR3 DNA reads as TGCGCCAGCAGCCAAGGATATCGGACAGGGGGCACCGGGGAGCTGTTTTTT. As protein: CASSQGYRTGGTGELFF. The chain combines TRBV4-3 with TRBJ2-2; 10 nucleotides agree with TRBD1. Germline values: CDR1 LGHNA, CDR2 YSLEER. The CDR3 runs to 17 residues. V shed 1 base, J shed 4 bases, and the junction held 6 bases outside the gene matches.

The chain combines TRBV19 with TRBJ2-2, with 8 bases lining up with TRBD2. Trimming removed 7 bases from V and 3 bases from J; junction bases left unmatched: 7. The CDR3 extends over 15 amino acids. Germline V lookup: CDR1 LNHDA, CDR2 SQIVND (reference sequence). CDR3 nucleotides: TGTGCCAGTACCTTGAAAGCGGGAGACACCGGGGAGCTGTTTTTT. Translation gives CASTLKAGDTGELFF.

The V call is TRBV6-1, the J call TRBJ2-7; weak D call: TRBD2 (5 bases). V was cut by 4 bases and J by 7 bases, with 20 bases left in between. Germline V CDR1 and CDR2: MNHNS, SASEGT. The CDR3 is made up of 15 amino acids. CDR3 in DNA: TGTGCCAGCAGTGCGATGACGGACGGGGTGGGGGAGCAGTACTTC. This encodes CASSAMTDGVGEQYF.

J is TRBJ1-2 and V is TRBV5-1; 9 bases map to TRBD1. Germline V CDR1 and CDR2: SGHRS, YFSETQ. The CDR3 runs 14 residues. Trimming at V came to 3 bases and at J to 6 bases, leaving 6 bases not matched to a gene. DNA for the CDR3: TGCGCCAGCAGCTCCCCCGGACAGGGGAATGGCTACACCTTC. Translating it yields CASSSPGQGNGYTF.

This clone was detected once. The rearrangement links TRBV6-5 to TRBJ1-2; the D gene is possibly TRBD1 (5 bases). Germline V CDR1 and CDR2: MNHEY, SVGAGI. V dropped 5 bases and J dropped 6 bases, with 10 bases sitting between them. This CDR3 spans 12 amino acids. This CDR3 is CASSNGGNGYTF. The CDR3 region has the DNA TGTGCCAGCAGTAACGGGGGAAATGGCTACACCTTC.

The J gene is TRBJ2-1, the V gene TRBV25-1; 7 bases fit TRBD1. Germline assignment: CDR1 MGHDK and CDR2 SYGVNS. V shed 5 bases, J shed 1 base, and the junction held 2 bases outside the gene matches. This CDR3 has 14 residues. CDR3 in DNA: TGTGCCAGCAGTATACAGGGGTCCTACAATGAGCAGTTCTTC. It specifies CASSIQGSYNEQFF.